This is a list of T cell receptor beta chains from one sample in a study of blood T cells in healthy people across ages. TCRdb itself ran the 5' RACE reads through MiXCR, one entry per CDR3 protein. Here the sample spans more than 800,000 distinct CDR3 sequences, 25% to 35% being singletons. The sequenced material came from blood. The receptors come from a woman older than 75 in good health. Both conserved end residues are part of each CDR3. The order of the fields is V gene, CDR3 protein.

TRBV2 CASSGGMGNSPLHF
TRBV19 CASSISGRNYGYTF
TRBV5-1 CASSLGLAGVSRGNEQFF
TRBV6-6 CASSYSSRGANQPQHF
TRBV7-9 CASSFGQGIYEQYF
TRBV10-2 CASSEPWTSQETQYF
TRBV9 CASSVGSGATDTQYF
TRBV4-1 CASSQEGYPSYNEQFF
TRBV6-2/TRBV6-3 CASSFRQIPTNEQYF
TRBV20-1 CSTHLTGYTF
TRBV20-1 CSARDTGITYEQYF
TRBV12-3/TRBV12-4 CASSFTGTGGRARETQYF
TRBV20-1 CSARGSTAGTYEQYF
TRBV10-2 CASMTSEDQETQYF
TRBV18 CASSPREDINQPQHF
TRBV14 CASSQNKVPGQYF
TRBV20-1 CSARDSSGGAGEQFF
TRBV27 CASSLRSGTGVTDTQYF
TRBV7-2 CASSLERQAQQYF
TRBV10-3 CAISESFRLAEGAQETQYF
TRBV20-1 CSASDPGSPRIQPQHF
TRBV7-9 CASRRDINEQFF
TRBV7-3 CASSSTGGEWETQYF
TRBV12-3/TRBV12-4 CASSLKKNTEAFF
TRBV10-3 CAISGESGGADTQYF
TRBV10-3 CAISRDRGSYGYTF
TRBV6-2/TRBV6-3 CASRSRQAQAEAFF
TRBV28 CASRRTDHTEAFF
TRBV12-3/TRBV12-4 CASSRSGTGGNTIYF
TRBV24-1 CATSDFPGQGGRRSYNEQYF
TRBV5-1 CASSLGGTPTYEQYF
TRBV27 CASSLQRGRTNSPLHF
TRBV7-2 CASSQSGGGTRSSYNEQFF
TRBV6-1 CASSAKEDTQYF
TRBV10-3 CAISESGTGGQYF
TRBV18 CASSPGAVTQETQYF
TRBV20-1 CSARWDRGFETQYF
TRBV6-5 CASSSLRVAKNIQYF
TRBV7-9 CASSRQTGRTDTQYF
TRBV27 CASSSQGEIPGNTIYF
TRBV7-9 CASSLGLAGDRTDTQYF
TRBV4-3 CASSQDTESSPLHF
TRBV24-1 CATSDPRPENQETQYF
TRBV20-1 CSARSAGGRYEQYF
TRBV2 CASRTQGLSEAFF